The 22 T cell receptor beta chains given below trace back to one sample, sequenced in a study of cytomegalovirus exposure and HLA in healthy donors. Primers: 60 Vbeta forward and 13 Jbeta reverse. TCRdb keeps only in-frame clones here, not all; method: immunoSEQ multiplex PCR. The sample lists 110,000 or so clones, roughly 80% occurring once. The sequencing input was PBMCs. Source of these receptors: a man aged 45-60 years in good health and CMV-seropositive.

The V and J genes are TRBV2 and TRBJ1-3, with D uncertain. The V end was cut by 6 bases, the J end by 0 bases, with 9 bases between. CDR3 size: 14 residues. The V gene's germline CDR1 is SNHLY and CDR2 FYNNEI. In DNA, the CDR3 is TGTGCCAGCAGGAAAGGGAGCTCTGGAAACACCATATATTTT. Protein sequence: CASRKGSSGNTIYF.

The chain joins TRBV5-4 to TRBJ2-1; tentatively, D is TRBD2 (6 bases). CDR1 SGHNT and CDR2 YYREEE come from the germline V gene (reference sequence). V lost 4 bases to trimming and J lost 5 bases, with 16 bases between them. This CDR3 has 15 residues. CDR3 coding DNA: TGTGCCAGCAGCCCTGGAGGGATCGGAAACAATGAGCAGTTCTTC. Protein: CASSPGGIGNNEQFF.

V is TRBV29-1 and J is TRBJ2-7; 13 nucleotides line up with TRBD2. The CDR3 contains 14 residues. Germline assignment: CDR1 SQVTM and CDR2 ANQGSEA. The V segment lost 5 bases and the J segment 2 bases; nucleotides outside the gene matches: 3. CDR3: CSVRTSGGTYEQYF. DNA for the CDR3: TGCAGCGTTCGGACTAGCGGGGGCACCTACGAGCAGTACTTC.

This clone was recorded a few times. The DNA for the CDR3 is TGTGCCAGCAGCATCGGCGGCCTAACAAGGAACACTGAAGCTTTCTTT. The encoded protein is CASSIGGLTRNTEAFF. The chain employs TRBV5-4 and TRBJ1-1, with D uncertain. The CDR3 loop spans 16 amino acids. Germline CDR1 SGHNT, CDR2 YYREEE (reference sequence). The germline V and J ends were trimmed by 4 bases and 1 base, with 17 bases remaining between them. The full variable domain, rest sourced from reference TRBV5-4 and TRBJ1-1, is ETGVTQSPTHLIKTRGQQVTLRCSSQSGHNTVSWYQQALGQGPQFIFQYYREEENGRGNFPPRFSGLQFPNYSSELNVNALELDDSALYLCASSIGGLTRNTEAFFGQGTRLTVV.

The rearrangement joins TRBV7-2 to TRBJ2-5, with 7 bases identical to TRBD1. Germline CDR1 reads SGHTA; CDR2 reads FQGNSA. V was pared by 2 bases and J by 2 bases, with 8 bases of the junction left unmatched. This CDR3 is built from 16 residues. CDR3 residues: CASSLKADRAQETQYF. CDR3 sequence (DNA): TGTGCCAGCAGCTTAAAGGCTGACAGGGCGCAAGAGACCCAGTACTTC.

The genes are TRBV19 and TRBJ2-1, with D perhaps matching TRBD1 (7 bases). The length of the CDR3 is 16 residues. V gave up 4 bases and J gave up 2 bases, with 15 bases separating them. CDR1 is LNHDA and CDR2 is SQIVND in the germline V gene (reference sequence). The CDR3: CASSTSGGFPYNEQFF. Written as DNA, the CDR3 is TGTGCCAGTAGTACCTCAGGGGGGTTCCCCTACAATGAGCAGTTCTTC.

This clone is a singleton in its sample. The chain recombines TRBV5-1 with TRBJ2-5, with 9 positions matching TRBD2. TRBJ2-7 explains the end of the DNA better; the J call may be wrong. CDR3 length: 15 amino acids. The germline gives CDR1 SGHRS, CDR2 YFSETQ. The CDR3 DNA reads TGCGCCAGCAGAGCCGGGACTAGCCCTTCCTACGAGCAGTACTTC. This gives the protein CASRAGTSPSYEQYF.

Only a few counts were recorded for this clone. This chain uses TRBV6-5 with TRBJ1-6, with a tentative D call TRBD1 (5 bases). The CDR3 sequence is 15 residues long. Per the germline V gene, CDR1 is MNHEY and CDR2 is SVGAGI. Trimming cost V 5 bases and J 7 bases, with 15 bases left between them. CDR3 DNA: TGTGCCAGCAGTGGGGTCGGGGGAAGCAATTCACCCCTCCACTTT. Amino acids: CASSGVGGSNSPLHF.

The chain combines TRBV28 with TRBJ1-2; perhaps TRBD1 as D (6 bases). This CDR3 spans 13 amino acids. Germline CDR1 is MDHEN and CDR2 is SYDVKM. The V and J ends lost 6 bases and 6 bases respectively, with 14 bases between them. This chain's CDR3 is CASRSDRRDGYTF. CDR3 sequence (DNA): TGTGCCAGCAGATCCGACAGGCGCGATGGCTACACCTTC.

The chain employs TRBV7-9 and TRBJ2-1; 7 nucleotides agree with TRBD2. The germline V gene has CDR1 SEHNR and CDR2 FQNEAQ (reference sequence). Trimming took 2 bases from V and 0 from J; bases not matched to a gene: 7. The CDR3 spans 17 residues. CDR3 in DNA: TGTGCCAGCAGCTTATGGCAGGGACTAAGCTCCTACAATGAGCAGTTCTTC. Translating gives CASSLWQGLSSYNEQFF.

CDR3 in amino acids: CAWKAGLNTEAFF. The CDR3 DNA reads as TGTGCCTGGAAGGCAGGGCTGAACACTGAAGCTTTCTTT. This sequence joins TRBV30 and TRBJ1-1; D is possibly TRBD1 (5 bases). Germline V lookup: CDR1 GTSNPN, CDR2 SVGIG (reference sequence). Deletions cut 4 bases from V and 0 bases from J, with 9 bases between. The length of the CDR3 is 13 residues. Complete variable domain (other parts from reference TRBV30 and TRBJ1-1): SQTIHQWPATLVQPVGSPLSLECTVEGTSNPNLYWYRQAAGRGLQLLFYSVGIGQISSEVPQNLSASRPQDRQFILSSKKLLLSDSGFYLCAWKAGLNTEAFFGQGTRLTVV.

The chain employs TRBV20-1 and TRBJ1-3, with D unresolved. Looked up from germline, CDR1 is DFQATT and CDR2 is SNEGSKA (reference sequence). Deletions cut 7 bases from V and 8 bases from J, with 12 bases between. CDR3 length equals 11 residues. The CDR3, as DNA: TGCAGTGTGGACTCAGAGGACACCATATATTTT. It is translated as CSVDSEDTIYF.

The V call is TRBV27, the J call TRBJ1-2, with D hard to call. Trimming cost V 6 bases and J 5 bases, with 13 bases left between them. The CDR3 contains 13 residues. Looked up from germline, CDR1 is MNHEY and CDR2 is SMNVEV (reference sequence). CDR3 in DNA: TGTGCCAGCAGCCTCCATGGCTCATATGGCTACACCTTC. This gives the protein CASSLHGSYGYTF.

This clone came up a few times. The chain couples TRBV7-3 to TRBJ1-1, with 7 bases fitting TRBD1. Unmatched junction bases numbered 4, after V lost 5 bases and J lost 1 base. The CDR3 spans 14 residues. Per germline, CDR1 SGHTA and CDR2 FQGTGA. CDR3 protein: CASSPQGGNTEAFF. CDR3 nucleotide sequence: TGTGCCAGCAGCCCGCAGGGGGGGAACACTGAAGCTTTCTTT.

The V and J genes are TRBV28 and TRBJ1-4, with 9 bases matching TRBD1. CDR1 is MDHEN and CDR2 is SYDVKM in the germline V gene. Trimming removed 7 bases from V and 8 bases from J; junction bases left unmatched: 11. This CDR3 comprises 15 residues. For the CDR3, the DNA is TGTGCCAGCAATCCCCCGACAGGGGGGAGAGAAAAACTGTTTTTT. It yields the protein CASNPPTGGREKLFF.

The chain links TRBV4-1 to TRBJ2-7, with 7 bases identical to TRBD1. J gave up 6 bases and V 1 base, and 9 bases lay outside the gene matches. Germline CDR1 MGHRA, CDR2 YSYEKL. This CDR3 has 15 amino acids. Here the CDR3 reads CASSQGQGRTCEQYF. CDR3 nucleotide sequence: TGCGCCAGCAGCCAAGGACAGGGACGGACCTGCGAGCAGTACTTC.

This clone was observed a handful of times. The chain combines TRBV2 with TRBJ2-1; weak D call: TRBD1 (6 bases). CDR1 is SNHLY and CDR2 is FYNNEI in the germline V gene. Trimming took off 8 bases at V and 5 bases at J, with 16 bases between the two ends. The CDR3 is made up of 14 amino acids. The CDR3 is CASRGPTGNNEQFF. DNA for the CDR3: TGTGCCAGCCGAGGACCGACAGGAAACAATGAGCAGTTCTTC.

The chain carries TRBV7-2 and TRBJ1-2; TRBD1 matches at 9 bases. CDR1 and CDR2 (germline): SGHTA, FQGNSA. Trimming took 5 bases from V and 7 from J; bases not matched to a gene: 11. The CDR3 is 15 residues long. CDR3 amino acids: CASSIQQGARVGYTF. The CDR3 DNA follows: TGTGCCAGCAGCATACAACAGGGGGCGCGGGTTGGCTACACCTTC.

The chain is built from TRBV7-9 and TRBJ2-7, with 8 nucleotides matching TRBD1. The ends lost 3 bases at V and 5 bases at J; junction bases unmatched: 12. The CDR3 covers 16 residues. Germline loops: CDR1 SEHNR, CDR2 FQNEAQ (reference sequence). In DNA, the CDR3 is TGTGCCAGCAGCTTCCGGACAGGGCTCGATTACAACGAGCAGTACTTC. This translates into CASSFRTGLDYNEQYF.

The CDR3 coding sequence is TGTGCCAGTAGTATAGGCCACCTCGGGGGGTCGAGCTCCTACAATGAGCAGTTCTTC. As protein: CASSIGHLGGSSSYNEQFF. The chain couples TRBV19 to TRBJ2-1, with TRBD2 matching 7 bases. From germline, CDR1 is LNHDA and CDR2 SQIVND (reference sequence). The V and J ends lost 1 base and 0 bases, in that order; junction bases with no gene match: 12. The length of the CDR3 is 19 residues.

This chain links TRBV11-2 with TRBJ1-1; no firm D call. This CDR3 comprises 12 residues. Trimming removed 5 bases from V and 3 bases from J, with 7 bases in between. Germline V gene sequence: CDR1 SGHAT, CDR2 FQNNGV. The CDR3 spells CASSLVDTEAFF. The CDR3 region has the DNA TGTGCCAGCAGCCTAGTCGACACTGAAGCTTTCTTT.

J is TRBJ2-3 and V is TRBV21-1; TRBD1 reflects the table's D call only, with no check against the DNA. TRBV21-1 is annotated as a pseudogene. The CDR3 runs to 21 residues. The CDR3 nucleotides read TGTGCCAGCAGCAAGGAAAAACCGGGACACGCTGTACCCCTCAGCACAGATACGCAGTATTTT. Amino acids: CASSKEKPGHAVPLSTDTQYF.